This is a list of T cell receptor beta chains from one sample in a study of breast tumors, draining lymph nodes, adjacent tissues. One entry per CDR3 protein results from TCRdb running MiXCR on the multiplex PCR reads. The sample shows approximately 180,000 distinct CDR3 sequences, 33% of them seen only once. Sequenced input: axillary lymph node tissue. The receptors were gathered from a female donor with breast cancer. Some clones in this sample may be carry-over from other donors' samples. Both conserved end residues are part of each CDR3. A D gene is named only where the DNA matches it firmly. Not every row has a clone size; where given, it reads once, few, many or a size class.

d_gene	v_gene	j_gene	abundance	CDR3aa	CDR3nt
TRBD1	TRBV19	TRBJ1-1	few	CASTPGQGARRGTEAFF	TGTGCCAGTACCCCGGGACAGGGGGCGCGGCGTGGAACTGAAGCTTTCTTT
NA	TRBV19	TRBJ1-1	few	CASSIGTLPNTEAFF	TGTGCCAGTAGTATTGGGACGTTACCCAACACTGAAGCTTTCTTT
NA	TRBV6-2/TRBV6-3	TRBJ2-3	many	CASSYEADTQYF	TGTGCCAGCAGTTACGAAGCAGATACGCAGTATTTT
TRBD1	TRBV7-9	TRBJ1-2	many	CASRPADRAVYGYPF	TGTGCCAGCAGACCCGCGGACAGGGCCGTCTATGGCTACCCCTTC
TRBD2	TRBV9	TRBJ2-3	many	CASSVDGRSQDTQYF	TGTGCCAGCAGCGTAGACGGGAGGAGTCAAGATACGCAGTATTTT
NA	TRBV12-3/TRBV12-4	TRBJ2-3	NA	CASSGGGLGLLDAQYF	TGTGCCAGCAGCGGAGGAGGACTGGGGCTATTAGACGCGCAGTATTTT
TRBD2	TRBV4-3	TRBJ2-7	many	CASSQDTSGYTTYEQYF	TGCGCCAGCAGCCAAGACACTAGCGGCTACACCACCTACGAGCAGTACTTC
TRBD2	TRBV7-3	TRBJ2-1	NA	CATGLAGGQSEQFF	TGTGCCACGGGACTAGCGGGAGGGCAGAGTGAGCAGTTCTTC
NA	TRBV19	TRBJ2-6	many	CASSTGSSGANVLTF	TGTGCCAGTAGTACCGGTAGCTCTGGGGCCAACGTCCTGACTTTC
NA	TRBV5-4	TRBJ1-1	NA	CASSSGVTTEAFF	TGTGCCAGCAGCTCGGGGGTGACCACTGAAGCTTTCTTT
NA	TRBV28	TRBJ2-3	few	CASSSPRTGWDTQYF	TGTGCCAGCAGTTCGCCACGAACGGGATGGGATACGCAGTATTTT
NA	TRBV27	TRBJ1-5	many	CASSPSQGEPQHF	TGTGCCAGCTCCCCCAGCCAGGGCGAGCCCCAGCATTTT
NA	TRBV7-9	TRBJ1-1	few	CASSYFGDTEAFF	TGTGCCAGCAGCTACTTCGGGGACACTGAAGCTTTCTTT
NA	TRBV29-1	TRBJ1-2	NA	CSVEEGEIGYTF	TGCAGCGTTGAAGAGGGGGAGATTGGCTACACCTTC
NA	TRBV7-3	TRBJ1-1	NA	CASGIGDRHTEALF	TGTGCCAGCGGAATAGGGGACCGGCATACTGAAGCTCTCTTT
NA	TRBV7-2	TRBJ2-5	NA	CASSIRTGTQYF	TGTGCCAGCAGCATAAGGACGGGGACCCAGTACTTC
NA	TRBV5-5	TRBJ2-1	many	CASSPARLNNEQFF	TGTGCCAGCAGTCCTGCTCGCCTCAACAATGAGCAGTTCTTC
NA	TRBV5-5	TRBJ2-1	many	CASSLGPSNEQFF	TGTGCCAGCAGCTTGGGACCCAGCAATGAGCAGTTCTTC
NA	TRBV20-1	TRBJ2-7	many	CSARDRGRGTYEQYF	TGCAGTGCTAGAGATCGGGGACGGGGAACCTACGAGCAGTACTTC
TRBD1	TRBV10-2	TRBJ2-1	many	CATSGQIYNEQFF	TGCGCCACCTCGGGACAGATTTACAATGAGCAGTTCTTC
NA	TRBV25-1	TRBJ2-5	many	CASSEPPVNQETQYF	TGTGCCAGCAGTGAACCCCCAGTAAACCAAGAGACCCAGTACTTC
NA	TRBV11-2	TRBJ2-7	many	CASSPGRGPYEQYF	TGTGCCAGCAGCCCGGGAAGGGGCCCCTACGAGCAGTACTTC
TRBD1	TRBV7-9	TRBJ1-6	NA	CASSFGLQGGNSPLHF	TGTGCCAGCAGCTTCGGATTACAGGGGGGTAATTCACCCCTCCACTTT
TRBD2	TRBV5-5	TRBJ2-5	many	CASGLAGYQQETQYF	TGTGCCAGCGGGCTAGCGGGGTACCAGCAAGAGACCCAGTACTTC
NA	TRBV6-4	TRBJ1-1	NA	CASSSLSNTEAFF	TGTGCCAGCAGTTCCCTTTCTAACACTGAAGCTTTCTTT
NA	TRBV2	TRBJ2-3	NA	CASSAGGFLADTQYF	TGTGCCAGCAGTGCAGGGGGGTTTCTCGCAGATACGCAGTATTTT
NA	TRBV5-6	TRBJ2-6	many	CASSSKRQFIPGANVLTF	TGTGCCAGCAGCTCTAAGCGACAGTTCATCCCTGGGGCCAACGTCCTGACTTTC
TRBD1	TRBV2	TRBJ1-2	many	CATPLRTGYGYTF	TGTGCCACCCCTTTGAGGACAGGTTATGGCTACACCTTC
TRBD2	TRBV4-3	TRBJ2-7	many	CASSQGTSGNSYEQYF	TGCGCCAGCAGCCAAGGGACTAGCGGGAATTCCTACGAGCAGTACTTC
NA	TRBV28	TRBJ1-2	many	CASSPHEGYTF	TGTGCCAGCAGTCCACACGAGGGCTACACCTTC
NA	TRBV7-9	TRBJ1-1	NA	CASSLRLDSAYTEAFF	TGTGCCAGCAGCTTAAGATTGGATTCGGCGTACACTGAAGCTTTCTTT
TRBD1	TRBV20-1	TRBJ1-5	many	CSARGQGGKVGQPQHF	TGCAGTGCTAGAGGACAGGGGGGAAAAGTTGGACAGCCCCAGCATTTT
TRBD2	TRBV7-2	TRBJ2-3	many	CASSLGFGGADTQYF	TGTGCCAGCAGCTTAGGTTTTGGGGGGGCAGATACGCAGTATTTT
NA	TRBV29-1	TRBJ1-2	many	CSVDEQPSNYGYTF	TGCAGCGTTGACGAACAGCCTTCTAACTATGGCTACACCTTC
TRBD1	TRBV7-8	TRBJ2-3	many	CASSLWGEGAQGADTQYF	TGTGCCAGCAGCTTATGGGGAGAGGGGGCGCAGGGGGCAGATACGCAGTATTTT
TRBD2	TRBV2	TRBJ2-1	many	CASSDGSSGYNEQFF	TGTGCCAGCAGTGACGGTTCTAGCGGATACAATGAGCAGTTCTTC
NA	TRBV20-1	TRBJ1-5	NA	CGAGKGTSMSPQRF	TGCGGTGCTGGAAAGGGGACGTCAATGTCGCCCCAGCGTTTT